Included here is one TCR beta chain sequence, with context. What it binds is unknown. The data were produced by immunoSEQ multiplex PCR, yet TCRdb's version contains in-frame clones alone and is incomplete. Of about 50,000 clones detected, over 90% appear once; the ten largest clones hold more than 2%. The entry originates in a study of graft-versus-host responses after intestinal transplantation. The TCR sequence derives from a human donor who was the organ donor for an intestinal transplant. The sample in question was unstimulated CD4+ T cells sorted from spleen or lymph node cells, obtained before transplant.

The CDR3 sequence: CASSTNRGNTGELFF. In DNA, the CDR3 is TGTGCCAGCAGCACGAACAGGGGGAACACCGGGGAGCTGTTTTTT. The chain carries TRBV11-2 and TRBJ2-2, with 7 bases identical to TRBD1. Germline assignment: CDR1 SGHAT and CDR2 FQNNGV. CDR3 size: 15 residues. The V segment lost 5 bases and the J segment 1 base; nucleotides outside the gene matches: 4.